What follows describes a single TCR beta chain. No antigen is known for it. The CDR3 extends over 13 amino acids. Germline V gene lookup returns CDR1 LGHNA and CDR2 YNFKEQ. V was trimmed by 8 bases and J by 8 bases, leaving 18 bases between them. The sample belongs to a study of cytomegalovirus exposure and HLA in healthy donors. Likely unrecorded immune exposures existed in these nominally healthy donors. Researchers ran the PCR with 60 Vbeta and 13 Jbeta primers. The table came from immunoSEQ multiplex PCR; TCRdb's copy has only in-frame clones and leaves some out. The sample carries 150,000 or so clones, just under 75% recorded once. General study findings and limits: Specificity for CMV antigens was confirmed in vitro for a few of the CMV-associated chains. The productive fraction for most TCR beta V segments was about 87% or about 30% in an earlier analysis. CMV serostatus was the only immune exposure information that was available.

Input material: PBMCs. The gene calls are TRBV4-2 and TRBJ1-2; unclear D gene. The sequence was obtained from a woman under 30 in good health and CMV-seronegative. CDR3 sequence (DNA): TGTGCCAGCTCCGAGGGAGCCGCGGGGGGCTACACCTTC. This gives the protein CASSEGAAGGYTF.